The 28 T cell receptor beta chains in this list originate from one sample, sequenced in a study of breast tumors, draining lymph nodes, adjacent tissues. Samples came from axillary lymph nodes draining the breast cancer. TCRdb recomputed calls from the multiplex PCR reads with MiXCR, one row per CDR3 protein. The table shows tens of thousands of distinct CDR3 sequences, with roughly a fifth occurring only once. Material for sequencing was axillary lymph node tissue. Receptors originate from a female donor with breast cancer. Some clones in this sample may be carry-over from other donors' samples.

This clonotype was picked up many times. The chain recombines TRBV5-1 with TRBJ1-6; D is unclear. The CDR3 runs to 14 residues. The V end lost 2 bases, the J end lost 8 bases, and 11 bases lay between the germline ends. CDR1 and CDR2 (germline): SGHRS, YFSETQ. CDR3 coding DNA: TGCGCCAGCAGCTTATTCAGTACAGATTCACCCCTCCACTTT. It encodes CASSLFSTDSPLHF.

There are many counts of this clonotype. The chain uses TRBV7-8 and TRBJ2-3; 9 bases line up with TRBD1. The CDR3 sequence is 17 residues long. The junction had 6 bases not matched to a gene; V was cut back by 0 bases and J by 2 bases. Germline CDR1 SGHVS, CDR2 FQNEAQ. In nucleotides, the CDR3 is TGTGCCAGCAGCTTAGCTAGGGGACAGGGTTTCACAGATACGCAGTATTTT. This gives the protein CASSLARGQGFTDTQYF. The full variable domain, rest sourced from reference TRBV7-8 and TRBJ2-3, is GAGVSQSPRYKVAKRGQDVALRCDPISGHVSLFWYQQALGQGPEFLTYFQNEAQLDKSGLPSDRFFAERPEGSVSTLKIQRTQQEDSAVYLCASSLARGQGFTDTQYFGPGTRLTVL.

The V and J genes are TRBV2 and TRBJ2-3; D ambiguous. CDR1 SNHLY and CDR2 FYNNEI come from the germline V gene. The CDR3 is made up of 11 amino acids. Trimming took off 4 bases at V and 6 bases at J, with 5 bases between the two ends. CDR3: CASSAPDTQYF. CDR3 sequence (DNA): TGTGCCAGCAGTGCGCCGGATACGCAGTATTTT.

To note about this clonotype: A much larger clone lies one base from this, so it may be a read error. The chain employs TRBV6-2 or TRBV6-3 and TRBJ2-5; D is uncertain. Germline CDR1 is MNHEY and CDR2 is SVGEGT. The CDR3 runs to 16 residues. The CDR3 sequence is CVSSQSQADFQETQYF. CDR3 sequence (DNA): TGTGTCAGCAGCCAAAGTCAAGCAGACTTCCAAGAGACCCAGTACTTC.

In this sample, this clonotype turned up many times. The J gene is TRBJ1-6, the V gene TRBV9, with D tentatively TRBD1 (5 bases). In germline, CDR1 is SGDLS, CDR2 YYNGEE. V dropped 4 bases and J dropped 7 bases, with 21 bases sitting between them. The CDR3 extends over 17 amino acids. Here the CDR3 reads CASSPQANVLGNSPLHF. The CDR3 DNA is TGTGCCAGCAGCCCACAGGCAAATGTTCTCGGGAATTCACCCCTCCACTTT.

In this sample, this clonotype turned up many times. The gene calls are TRBV6-2 or TRBV6-3 and TRBJ1-2, with D maybe TRBD1 (6 bases). CDR1 and CDR2 (germline): MNHEY, SVGEGT. V gave up 10 bases and J gave up 4 bases, with 19 bases separating them. This CDR3 is 14 amino acids long. CDR3 in amino acids: CAIRLDSFGYGYTF. The CDR3 DNA reads TGTGCCATCAGATTGGACAGTTTTGGCTATGGCTACACCTTC.

CDR3 coding DNA: TGTGCCAGCTCACCGATCGGGACCAGCACAGATACGCAGTATTTT. Amino acid sequence: CASSPIGTSTDTQYF. The rearrangement links TRBV18 to TRBJ2-3; D tentatively fits TRBD1 or TRBD2 (5 bases each). V lost 3 bases to trimming and J lost 0 bases, with 10 bases between them. The CDR3 runs 15 residues. Per the germline V gene, CDR1 is KGHSH and CDR2 is LQKENI.

This clonotype showed up many times. V gene TRBV4-2 combines with J gene TRBJ1-3, with D unclear. Germline V gene sequence: CDR1 LGHNA, CDR2 YNFKEQ. The germline V and J ends were trimmed by 3 bases and 5 bases, with 5 bases remaining between them. The CDR3 runs 12 residues. The CDR3 protein is CASSHPRNTIYF. The CDR3 region has the DNA TGTGCCAGCAGCCACCCTAGAAACACCATATATTTT.

This clonotype was seen repeatedly, ten times or more. The V and J genes are TRBV24-1 and TRBJ1-5; 10 positions agree with TRBD1. The CDR3 runs 17 residues. CDR1 KGHDR and CDR2 SFDVKD come from the germline V gene. The V gene end was trimmed by 4 bases and the J gene end by 2 bases; junction bases not matched to a gene: 7. The CDR3 sequence is CATSESSGTGGNQPQHF. CDR3 nucleotides: TGTGCCACCAGTGAGTCCTCCGGGACAGGGGGCAATCAGCCCCAGCATTTT.

The chain uses TRBV7-9 and TRBJ2-1; 12 positions match TRBD2. Germline V gives CDR1 SEHNR, CDR2 FQNEAQ (reference sequence). J was trimmed by 3 bases and V by 5 bases; bases with no gene match: 8. This CDR3 is built from 17 residues. This CDR3 is CASSRRTSGIFYNEQFF. DNA of the CDR3: TGTGCCAGCAGCCGAAGGACTAGCGGGATTTTCTACAATGAGCAGTTCTTC.

A few counts support this clonotype. Since no conserved phenylalanine or tryptophan closes the CDR3, a read error is the likely cause. The J gene is TRBJ2-5, the V gene TRBV9; D ambiguous. The germline V gene encodes CDR1 SGDLS and CDR2 YYNGEE. The CDR3 has 13 amino acids. Trimming cost V 4 bases and J 3 bases, with 10 bases left between them. This CDR3 reads CASSQHPKETQYS. The CDR3, as DNA: TGTGCCAGCAGCCAACACCCTAAAGAGACCCAGTACTCC.

Concerning this clonotype itself: Germline is not matched at one junction end, which may reflect a read error. In DNA form, the CDR3 reads TGTGCCTGGAGTGTCGCAGGGAAGGGATCCTACGAGCGGTACTTC. Translation gives CAWSVAGKGSYERYF. The rearrangement joins TRBV30 to TRBJ2-7, with D perhaps TRBD1 (5 bases). The CDR3 loop spans 15 amino acids. The V gene's germline CDR1 is GTSNPN and CDR2 SVGIG (reference sequence).

This clonotype came up many times. J is TRBJ2-7 and V is TRBV29-1; D possibly corresponds to TRBD2 (5 bases). Trimming took off 5 bases at V and 7 bases at J, with 18 bases between the two ends. CDR1 and CDR2 (germline): SQVTM, ANQGSEA. CDR3 size: 13 residues. The CDR3 bases are TGCAGCGTTTCCCGCCAGACGACGGGGGAGCAGTACTTC. Protein: CSVSRQTTGEQYF.

As for this clonotype: Since a much larger clone is just one base distant, this may be a read error. The rearrangement joins TRBV11-3 to TRBJ2-2; no clear D. CDR1 and CDR2 (germline): SGHNT, YENEEA. This CDR3 has 15 residues. V was shortened by 2 bases and J by 1 base, with 8 bases between the two germline ends. CDR3 DNA sequence: TGTGCCAGCAGCTTACACAGTGGGAACACCGGGGAGCTGTTTTTT. Translation gives CASSLHSGNTGELFF.

This clonotype was counted a few times. The V and J genes are TRBV4-1 and TRBJ2-3; the D is unclear. The CDR3 extends over 13 amino acids. V was shortened by 2 bases and J by 3 bases, with 6 bases between the two germline ends. Looked up from germline, CDR1 is MGHRA and CDR2 is YSYEKL. CDR3 protein: CASSQTNTDTQYF. In DNA, the CDR3 is TGCGCCAGCAGCCAAACCAATACAGATACGCAGTATTTT.

This clonotype showed up many times. An end of the junction does not agree with germline; a read error may underlie this. This rearrangement joins TRBV20-1 to TRBJ1-5; D perhaps matches TRBD1 (5 bases). The CDR3 loop spans 14 amino acids. The V gene's germline CDR1 is DFQATT and CDR2 SNEGSKA (reference sequence). In DNA, the CDR3 is TGCAGTGCTGGAAAGACAGCTACAAATCAACCCCAGCATTTT. Its translation is CSAGKTATNQPQHF.

This clonotype occurred many times. The chain links TRBV6-2 or TRBV6-3 to TRBJ2-5; TRBD2 matches at 10 bases. From germline, CDR1 is MNHEY and CDR2 SVGEGT. This CDR3 region has 18 residues. Losses at the gene ends were 5 bases for V and 2 bases for J; bases not matched to a gene: 14. The CDR3 loop reads CASSRPGLAGEGQETQYF. For the CDR3, the DNA is TGTGCCAGCAGTCGCCCGGGGCTAGCGGGAGAGGGGCAAGAGACCCAGTACTTC.

For this clonotype: A read error may be the cause here, since a much bigger clone is one base away. This chain joins TRBV5-1 and TRBJ2-3; D perhaps matches TRBD1 (5 bases). The DNA end favors TRBJ1-5, so the J call may be wrong. CDR1 is SGHRS, CDR2 YFSETQ, per germline. The CDR3 has 15 amino acids. This CDR3 reads CASREPGLEEDTQHF. The CDR3 coding sequence is TGCGCCAGCAGGGAACCGGGACTCGAGGAAGATACGCAGCATTTT.

This clonotype was counted many times. CDR3 sequence reads: CASSRGSTYEQYF. The CDR3 nucleotides read TGTGCCAGTAGTCGGGGTAGTACCTACGAGCAGTACTTC. The V call is TRBV19, the J call TRBJ2-7; maybe TRBD2 (5 bases). The V end lost 5 bases, the J end lost 2 bases, and 10 bases lay between the germline ends. CDR3 length equals 13 residues. Germline CDR1 LNHDA, CDR2 SQIVND (reference sequence). Filled out from reference TRBV19 and TRBJ2-7, the complete variable domain reads DGGITQSPKYLFRKEGQNVTLSCEQNLNHDAMYWYRQDPGQGLRLIYYSQIVNDFQKGDIAEGYSVSREKKESFPLTVTSAQKNPTAFYLCASSRGSTYEQYFGPGTRLTVT.

This clonotype has a count of ten or more. The gene calls are TRBV10-3 and TRBJ1-2, with 9 bases lining up with TRBD1. With V trimmed by 4 bases and J by 4 bases, 13 bases remained unmatched. The CDR3 loop spans 17 amino acids. Germline-derived CDR1 and CDR2 are ENHRY and SYGVKD. This CDR3 is CAISGISTGQGSYGYTF. CDR3 nucleotide sequence: TGTGCCATCAGTGGGATATCGACGGGACAGGGCTCCTATGGCTACACCTTC.

This rearrangement joins TRBV2 to TRBJ2-7, with 8 bases fitting TRBD2. The CDR3 is 13 amino acids. Germline V gene data show CDR1 as SNHLY and CDR2 as FYNNEI. The trim removed 3 bases at V and 3 bases at J, leaving 1 base unmatched. Written as DNA, the CDR3 is TGTGCCAGCAGTGACACTAGCGGCTACGAGCAGTACTTC. Its protein product is CASSDTSGYEQYF.

This clonotype was picked up many times. The gene calls are TRBV5-8 and TRBJ1-5; D perhaps matches TRBD1 (5 bases). V lost 1 base and J 5 bases, leaving 13 bases between the germline ends. The CDR3 sequence is 15 residues long. Germline lookup yields CDR1 SGHTS and CDR2 YDEGEE. The CDR3 bases are TGTGCCAGCAGCTTGTGGGGGAGGGATTATCAGCCCCAGCATTTT. Its protein is CASSLWGRDYQPQHF.

This clonotype was picked up many times. The chain is built from TRBV6-2 or TRBV6-3 and TRBJ2-7; TRBD2 agrees at 11 bases. The V segment lost 4 bases and the J segment 6 bases; nucleotides outside the gene matches: 2. The germline CDR1 and CDR2 sequences are MNHEY and SVGEGT. CDR3 length: 13 residues. The DNA of the CDR3 is TGTGCCAGCAGTTTAGCGGGAGGGCGCGAGCAGTACTTC. Protein product: CASSLAGGREQYF.

This clonotype was detected ten times or more. This chain uses TRBV20-1 with TRBJ1-2; D unclear. Germline loops: CDR1 DFQATT, CDR2 SNEGSKA (reference sequence). This CDR3 spans 14 amino acids. The ends were cut back, 3 bases at V and 4 bases at J, with 15 bases in the middle. The CDR3 protein is CSARIGQAVYGYTF. The CDR3 bases are TGCAGTGCTAGGATAGGGCAGGCCGTCTATGGCTACACCTTC.

This clonotype was seen many times. The chain combines TRBV20-1 with TRBJ2-1; the D is unclear. CDR3 size: 17 residues. CDR1 and CDR2 (germline): DFQATT, SNEGSKA (reference sequence). V shed 0 bases and J shed 2 bases, with 17 bases lying between them. The CDR3 nucleotides read TGCAGTGCTAGAGATCAAGGGCAGCGACTTACCTACAATGAGCAGTTCTTC. Residues: CSARDQGQRLTYNEQFF.

This chain uses TRBV18 with TRBJ2-3; D is undetermined. The length of the CDR3 is 14 residues. CDR1 and CDR2 from the germline V gene are KGHSH and LQKENI. Trimming removed 3 bases at V and 2 bases at J, with 9 bases between. The CDR3 sequence: CASSPERYTDTQYF. CDR3 DNA: TGTGCCAGCTCACCCGAAAGATACACAGATACGCAGTATTTT.

This clonotype was recorded many times. The V and J genes are TRBV7-2 and TRBJ2-3, with D tentatively TRBD1 or TRBD2 (5 bases each). V was trimmed by 1 base and J by 3 bases, leaving 11 bases between them. Germline CDR1 is SGHTA and CDR2 is FQGNSA. The CDR3 consists of 15 residues. The CDR3 region is CASSLERAGTDTQYF. The CDR3 nucleotides read TGTGCCAGCAGCTTAGAGAGGGCAGGGACAGATACGCAGTATTTT.

There are many counts of this clonotype. V gene TRBV4-3 combines with J gene TRBJ2-1; D remains unclear. The germline V gene encodes CDR1 LGHNA and CDR2 YSLEER. Trimming removed 1 base at V and 1 base at J, with 8 bases between. The CDR3 has 15 residues. Here the CDR3 reads CASSQATRSYNEQFF. The DNA of the CDR3 is TGCGCCAGCAGCCAAGCGACAAGGTCCTACAATGAGCAGTTCTTC.